This T cell receptor beta chain stems from a study of technical replicates of blood from several donors. The protocol was immunoSEQ multiplex PCR, while the TCRdb copy is restricted to in-frame clones and leaves out a portion. The repertoire holds about 81,000 clones, with approximately 94% as singletons. The CDR3 covers 14 residues. V was pared by 0 bases and J by 4 bases, with 9 bases between. Germline assignment: CDR1 SEHNR and CDR2 FQNEAQ (reference sequence). The sequencing sample was made of T cells isolated from PBMCs. The clonotype comes from a human donor in good health. The chain recombines TRBV7-9 with TRBJ1-2; no definite D call. CDR3 region: CASSLAGVFYGYTF. CDR3 nucleotide sequence: TGTGCCAGCAGCTTAGCCGGGGTGTTCTATGGCTACACCTTC.